What follows are 26 T cell receptor beta chains derived from one specimen sequenced in a study of T-cell memory formation after mild COVID-19 (dated by TCRdb to about 2021). Library preparation used 5' RACE. Sequencing was performed on an Illumina NovaSeq 6000. TCRdb redid the processing of the public reads, applying fastp at Q25 and MiXCR, and retained in-frame beta chains. Merged by CDR3 protein, the rows form single entries marked with the most common genes and DNA. Within this sample are tens of thousands of distinct CDR3 sequences, with roughly 14% of them counted one time only. The top ten clonotypes cover about 31% of the sample. The sample comprised PBMCs or a T cell subset sorted from them (not recorded which). The receptors derive from an adult woman who had mild COVID-19 (a few samples of this study predate the infection). The sample titles of this study are shuffled in the database, so cell type and time point are left out; the donor was told from shared clones.

This clonotype has only a few counts. V usage is TRBV4-1 and J usage is TRBJ1-2; D is undetermined. Germline assignment: CDR1 MGHRA and CDR2 YSYEKL. Trimming took off 0 bases at V and 0 bases at J, with 8 bases between the two ends. The CDR3 is 15 residues long. The CDR3 DNA follows: TGCGCCAGCAGCCAAGATCCCGGGTCTAACTATGGCTACACCTTC. Protein: CASSQDPGSNYGYTF.

This clonotype turned up a few times. The CDR3 DNA follows: TGCGCCAGCAGCGAGAGGACAGGGGAAGAAGGGGGCTACACCTTC. Protein sequence: CASSERTGEEGGYTF. The rearrangement joins TRBV4-3 to TRBJ1-2, with 9 bases fitting TRBD1. V lost 5 bases and J lost 8; bases outside the gene matches: 12. Germline V lookup: CDR1 LGHNA, CDR2 YSLEER. CDR3 length equals 15 residues.

This chain uses TRBV7-9 with TRBJ1-1; 8 bases map to TRBD1. Trimming removed 4 bases from V and 0 bases from J; junction bases left unmatched: 10. Germline V gene data show CDR1 as SEHNR and CDR2 as FQNEAQ (reference sequence). This CDR3 is built from 17 residues. In DNA form, the CDR3 reads TGTGCCAGCAGCTCACCAGACAGGGGAAATATGAACACTGAAGCTTTCTTT. It translates to CASSSPDRGNMNTEAFF.

This clonotype has just a few counts. The chain is built from TRBV28 and TRBJ2-3; unclear D gene. CDR3 length: 17 amino acids. CDR1 is MDHEN, CDR2 SYDVKM, per germline. The V end was cut by 7 bases, the J end by 1 base, with 21 bases between. The CDR3 nucleotides read TGTGCCAGCACTCTAAACGAACGTCCCGTCGGCACAGATACGCAGTATTTT. Translated: CASTLNERPVGTDTQYF.

This clonotype was seen only a few times. The rearrangement links TRBV5-1 to TRBJ1-5, with D unresolved. The length of the CDR3 is 12 residues. Germline assignment: CDR1 SGHRS and CDR2 YFSETQ. V lost 5 bases and J 5 bases, leaving 8 bases between the germline ends. CDR3 nucleotides: TGCGCCAGCAGGGACGGAGATCAGCCCCAGCATTTT. Amino acid sequence: CASRDGDQPQHF.

This clonotype was counted between two and nine times. This chain joins TRBV15 and TRBJ2-1; 7 nucleotides align to TRBD1. V shed 3 bases and J 7 bases; nucleotides not matched to a gene: 6. The CDR3 spans 14 residues. Germline V lookup: CDR1 LNHNV, CDR2 YYDKDF (reference sequence). For the CDR3, the DNA is TGTGCCACCAGCAGTCGACAGGGTTGGAATGAGCAGTTCTTC. As protein: CATSSRQGWNEQFF.

In this sample, this clonotype turned up a few times. J is TRBJ1-5 and V is TRBV5-6; D is possibly TRBD1 (6 bases). This CDR3 has 18 residues. Germline V gene sequence: CDR1 SGHDT, CDR2 YYEEEE. V was pared by 3 bases and J by 0 bases, with 19 bases between. CDR3 protein: CASSSKGGRIISNQPQHF. CDR3 coding DNA: TGTGCCAGCAGCTCTAAGGGGGGACGGATCATTAGCAATCAGCCCCAGCATTTT.

The chain uses TRBV12-3 or TRBV12-4 and TRBJ1-2; 12 bases are a match to TRBD1. The CDR3 has 18 residues. V lost 7 bases and J lost 3; bases outside the gene matches: 15. The CDR3 protein is CASNFVSGTGGADYGYTF. The CDR3 nucleotides are TGTGCCAGCAATTTCGTCTCCGGGACAGGGGGCGCTGACTATGGCTACACCTTC.

The rearrangement links TRBV4-1 to TRBJ1-5; D is unresolved. The V gene lost 5 bases and the J gene lost 2 bases, with 10 bases spanning the gap. The CDR3 consists of 14 residues. Germline loops: CDR1 MGHRA, CDR2 YSYEKL. In nucleotides, the CDR3 is TGCGCCAGCAGCTCGCGACCGGGCAATCAGCCCCAGCATTTT. Amino acid sequence: CASSSRPGNQPQHF.

This chain joins TRBV7-2 and TRBJ2-2, with D unclear. Germline CDR1 SGHTA, CDR2 FQGNSA. The V and J ends lost 7 bases and 3 bases respectively, with 6 bases between them. The CDR3 is 12 residues long. Here the CDR3 DNA reads TGTGCCAGCACCCAGGACACCGGGGAGCTGTTTTTT. It translates to CASTQDTGELFF.

The chain is built from TRBV9 and TRBJ2-1; TRBD2 matches 9 bases. CDR3 length: 15 amino acids. Germline V lookup: CDR1 SGDLS, CDR2 YYNGEE. V dropped 0 bases and J dropped 7; count of bases not matched to a gene: 5. The CDR3 loop is CASSVGGGRENEQFF. The CDR3 nucleotides read TGTGCCAGCAGCGTAGGCGGCGGGAGGGAGAATGAGCAGTTCTTC.

This clonotype was counted many times. V and J are TRBV12-3 or TRBV12-4 and TRBJ1-1; TRBD1 aligns across 7 bases. There are 16 residues in the CDR3. Trimming at V came to 8 bases and at J to 1 base, leaving 13 bases not matched to a gene. The CDR3 is CASSTGPEIGNTEAFF. The CDR3 DNA reads TGTGCCAGCTCGACAGGGCCCGAAATTGGGAACACTGAAGCTTTCTTT.

The chain carries TRBV2 and TRBJ2-7, with D possibly being TRBD1 (5 bases). From germline, CDR1 is SNHLY and CDR2 FYNNEI. Trimming removed 6 bases from V and 3 bases from J, with 15 bases in between. This CDR3 contains 14 residues. This chain's CDR3 is CASSDDRIYYEQYF. The CDR3 DNA follows: TGTGCCAGCAGCGACGACAGAATCTACTACGAGCAGTACTTC.

V is TRBV3-1 and J is TRBJ2-5, with D maybe TRBD2 (5 bases). CDR3 length equals 13 residues. The V and J ends lost 3 bases and 7 bases respectively, with 12 bases between them. CDR1 is LGHDT and CDR2 is YNNKEL in the germline V gene (reference sequence). The CDR3: CASSQILEGTQYF. The CDR3 DNA follows: TGTGCCAGCAGCCAGATACTAGAGGGGACCCAGTACTTC.

This clonotype was detected ten times or more. CDR3 sequence (DNA): TGCAGTGCTAGAGATCTCCAAACGCTATTAGGCGTCGACGAGCAGTACTTC. Protein product: CSARDLQTLLGVDEQYF. This chain joins TRBV20-1 and TRBJ2-7; D remains ambiguous. This CDR3 has 17 residues. With 0 bases removed from V and 5 bases from J, the gap between germline ends came to 23 bases. Per the germline V gene, CDR1 is DFQATT and CDR2 is SNEGSKA (reference sequence).

The chain recombines TRBV29-1 with TRBJ2-5, with D hard to call. There are 11 residues in the CDR3. Germline assignment: CDR1 SQVTM and CDR2 ANQGSEA. Trimming pared 6 bases from V and 0 bases from J, leaving 5 bases between. Here the CDR3 DNA reads TGCAGCGTGCAGTACCAAGAGACCCAGTACTTC. Its translation is CSVQYQETQYF.

The V call is TRBV9, the J call TRBJ1-1; maybe TRBD1 (5 bases). Germline V gene data show CDR1 as SGDLS and CDR2 as YYNGEE. Trimming left V 4 bases short and J 9 bases short, with 13 bases between. The CDR3 contains 12 residues. This CDR3 is CASSPSPGKAFF. Written as DNA, the CDR3 is TGTGCCAGCAGCCCAAGTCCAGGGAAAGCTTTCTTT.

V and J are TRBV4-2 and TRBJ1-2; D is ambiguous. This CDR3 spans 15 amino acids. Germline V CDR1 and CDR2: LGHNA, YNFKEQ. Trimming pared 1 base from V and 5 bases from J, leaving 14 bases between. The CDR3 spells CASSQASAQRYGYTF. The CDR3 nucleotides are TGTGCCAGCAGCCAAGCCTCGGCACAGCGATATGGCTACACCTTC.

About this clonotype itself: One end of the junction is discordant with germline, which a read error may explain. The V gene is TRBV12-3 or TRBV12-4, the J gene TRBJ2-7; possibly TRBD2 for D (6 bases). CDR3 length: 11 residues. This CDR3 is CASSSGLAMNF. In DNA form, the CDR3 reads TGTGCCAGCAGTTCGGGGCTAGCGATGAACTTC.

This clonotype occurred a few times. The rearrangement joins TRBV25-1 to TRBJ2-7; D not resolved. The CDR3 runs 11 residues. The V and J ends lost 7 bases and 5 bases respectively, with 9 bases between them. Germline V gives CDR1 MGHDK, CDR2 SYGVNS. The CDR3 reads CASKDGNEQYF. CDR3 nucleotides: TGTGCCAGCAAGGACGGTAACGAGCAGTACTTC.

This clonotype was recorded a few times. This chain links TRBV6-2 or TRBV6-3 with TRBJ1-1, with 8 bases matching TRBD1. The CDR3 runs to 15 residues. Germline CDR1 MNHEY, CDR2 SVGEGT. V lost 6 bases and J lost 8; bases outside the gene matches: 14. DNA for the CDR3: TGTGCCAGCAGATCCCCCTCCGGGACAGGTGTAGAAGCTTTCTTT. Translating it yields CASRSPSGTGVEAFF.

The chain is built from TRBV19 and TRBJ1-2; D ambiguous. V dropped 5 bases and J dropped 8 bases, with 21 bases sitting between them. The germline gives CDR1 LNHDA, CDR2 SQIVND (reference sequence). The CDR3 totals 15 residues. The chain's CDR3 is CASSARDILLGGYTF. The CDR3 nucleotides are TGTGCCAGTAGTGCCCGGGATATCTTACTGGGCGGCTACACCTTC.

This clonotype was found a few times. This chain links TRBV25-1 with TRBJ2-1, with TRBD1 matching over 7 bases. The ends lost 3 bases at V and 9 bases at J; junction bases unmatched: 8. The germline gives CDR1 MGHDK, CDR2 SYGVNS. The CDR3 is 14 residues long. CDR3 sequence reads: CASSDHLQGREQFF. The CDR3, as DNA: TGTGCCAGCAGTGATCACCTACAGGGGCGTGAGCAGTTCTTC.

The chain has TRBV7-9 and TRBJ2-6; no clear D gene. The CDR3 is 16 residues long. CDR1 is SEHNR, CDR2 FQNEAQ, per germline (reference sequence). V was cut by 5 bases and J by 0 bases, with 11 bases left in between. Here the CDR3 reads CASSPLQSSGANVLTF. The CDR3 bases are TGTGCCAGCAGCCCACTTCAAAGCTCTGGGGCCAACGTCCTGACTTTC.

This clonotype was seen more than once but under ten times. V gene TRBV15 combines with J gene TRBJ2-1, with a tentative D call TRBD2 (5 bases). Trimming cost V 4 bases and J 8 bases, with 18 bases left between them. The CDR3 length is 15 residues. Germline-derived CDR1 and CDR2 are LNHNV and YYDKDF (reference sequence). DNA of the CDR3: TGTGCCACCAGCATCCCAGCGGCGGGTTACGATGAGCAGTTCTTC. Amino acids: CATSIPAAGYDEQFF. The complete variable domain, with remaining parts taken from reference TRBV15 and TRBJ2-1, reads DAMVIQNPRYQVTQFGKPVTLSCSQTLNHNVMYWYQQKSSQAPKLLFHYYDKDFNNEADTPDNFQSRRPNTSFCFLDIRSPGLGDTAMYLCATSIPAAGYDEQFFGPGTRLTVL.

This sequence joins TRBV7-9 and TRBJ2-3; perhaps TRBD2 as D (6 bases). The germline V gene encodes CDR1 SEHNR and CDR2 FQNEAQ (reference sequence). The ends were cut back, 0 bases at V and 4 bases at J, with 8 bases in the middle. The CDR3 has 14 amino acids. The CDR3 is CASSLAPGADTQYF. The CDR3 coding sequence is TGTGCCAGCAGCTTAGCTCCGGGGGCAGATACGCAGTATTTT. Full variable domain (remainder filled in from reference TRBV7-9 and TRBJ2-3): DTGVSQNPRHKITKRGQNVTFRCDPISEHNRLYWYRQTLGQGPEFLTYFQNEAQLEKSRLLSDRFSAERPKGSFSTLEIQRTEQGDSAMYLCASSLAPGADTQYFGPGTRLTVL.